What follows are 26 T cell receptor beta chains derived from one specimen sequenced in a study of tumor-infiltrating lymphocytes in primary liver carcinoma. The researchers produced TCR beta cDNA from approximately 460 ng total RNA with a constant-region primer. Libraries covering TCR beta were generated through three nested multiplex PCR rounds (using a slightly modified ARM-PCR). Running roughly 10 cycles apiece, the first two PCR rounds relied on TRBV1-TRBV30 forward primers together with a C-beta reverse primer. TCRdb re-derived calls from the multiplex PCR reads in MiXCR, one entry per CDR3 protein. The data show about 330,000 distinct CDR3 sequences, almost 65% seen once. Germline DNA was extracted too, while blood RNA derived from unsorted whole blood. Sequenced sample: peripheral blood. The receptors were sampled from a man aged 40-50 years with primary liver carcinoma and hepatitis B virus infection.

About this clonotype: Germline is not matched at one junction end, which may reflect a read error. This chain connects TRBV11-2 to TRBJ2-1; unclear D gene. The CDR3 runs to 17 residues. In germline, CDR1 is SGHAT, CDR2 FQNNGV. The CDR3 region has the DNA TGTGCCAGCAGCTCCCAAGAATTGGCTATCAGTTACAATGAGCAATTCTTC. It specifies CASSSQELAISYNEQFF.

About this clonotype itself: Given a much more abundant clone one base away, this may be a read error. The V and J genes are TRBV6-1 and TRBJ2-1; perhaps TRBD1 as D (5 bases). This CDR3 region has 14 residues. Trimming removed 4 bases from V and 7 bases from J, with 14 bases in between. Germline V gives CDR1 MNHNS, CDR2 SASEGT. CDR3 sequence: CASSVQGPQNEQFF. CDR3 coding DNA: TGTGCCAGCAGTGTCCAGGGTCCCCAAAATGAGCAGTTCTTC.

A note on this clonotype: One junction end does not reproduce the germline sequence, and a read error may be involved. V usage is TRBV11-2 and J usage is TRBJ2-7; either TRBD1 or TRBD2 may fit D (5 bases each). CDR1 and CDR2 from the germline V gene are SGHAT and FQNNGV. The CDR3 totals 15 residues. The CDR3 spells CASSSPGAGQYEQYF. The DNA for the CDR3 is TGTGCCAGCAGCTCCCCCGGGGCAGGACAATACGAACAGTACTTC.

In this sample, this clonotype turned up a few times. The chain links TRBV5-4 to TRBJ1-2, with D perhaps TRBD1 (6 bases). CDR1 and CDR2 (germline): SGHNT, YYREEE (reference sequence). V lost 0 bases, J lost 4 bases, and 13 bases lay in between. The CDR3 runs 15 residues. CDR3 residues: CASSLGAGGPYGYTF. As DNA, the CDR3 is TGTGCCAGCAGCTTGGGCGCGGGGGGCCCCTATGGCTACACCTTC.

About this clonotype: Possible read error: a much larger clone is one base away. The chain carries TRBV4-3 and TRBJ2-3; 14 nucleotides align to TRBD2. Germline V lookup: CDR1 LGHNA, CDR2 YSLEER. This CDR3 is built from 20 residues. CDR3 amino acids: CASSQIPGLAGEEVTNTQYF. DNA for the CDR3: TGCGCCAGCAGCCAAATCCCGGGACTAGCGGGAGAGGAGGTCACAAATACGCAGTATTTT.

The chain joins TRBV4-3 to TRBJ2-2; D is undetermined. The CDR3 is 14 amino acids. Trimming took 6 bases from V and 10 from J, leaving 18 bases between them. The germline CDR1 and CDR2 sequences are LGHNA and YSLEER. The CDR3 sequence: CASRRSSNTEELFF. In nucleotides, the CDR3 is TGCGCCAGCAGGCGCAGCTCGAACACGGAGGAGCTGTTTTTT.

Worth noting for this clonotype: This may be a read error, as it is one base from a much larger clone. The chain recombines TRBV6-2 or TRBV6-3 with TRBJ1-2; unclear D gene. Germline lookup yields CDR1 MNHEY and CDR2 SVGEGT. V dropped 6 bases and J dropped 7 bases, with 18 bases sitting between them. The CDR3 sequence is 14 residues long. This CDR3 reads CASRGEGMTGGYTF. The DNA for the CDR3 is TGTGCCAGCAGAGGAGAGGGCATGACGGGTGGCTACACCTTC.

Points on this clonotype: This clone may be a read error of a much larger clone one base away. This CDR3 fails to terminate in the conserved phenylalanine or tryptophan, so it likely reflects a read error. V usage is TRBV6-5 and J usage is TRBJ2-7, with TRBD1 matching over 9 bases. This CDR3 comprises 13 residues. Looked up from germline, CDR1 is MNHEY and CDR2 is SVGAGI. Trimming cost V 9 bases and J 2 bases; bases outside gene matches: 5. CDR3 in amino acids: CARTGTGPYEQYS. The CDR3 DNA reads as TGTGCCAGAACCGGGACAGGGCCCTACGAGCAGTACTCC.

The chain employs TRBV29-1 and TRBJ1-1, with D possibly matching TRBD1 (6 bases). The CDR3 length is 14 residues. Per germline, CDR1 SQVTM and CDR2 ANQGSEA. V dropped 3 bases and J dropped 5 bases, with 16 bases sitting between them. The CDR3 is CSVERAGGATEAFF. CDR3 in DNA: TGCAGCGTTGAGAGGGCGGGGGGCGCGACTGAAGCTTTCTTT.

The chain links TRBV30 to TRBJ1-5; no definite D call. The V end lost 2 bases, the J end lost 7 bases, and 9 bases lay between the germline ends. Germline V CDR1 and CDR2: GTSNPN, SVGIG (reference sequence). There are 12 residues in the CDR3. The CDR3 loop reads CAWSMAGQPQHF. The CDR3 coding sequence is TGTGCCTGGAGTATGGCGGGCCAGCCCCAGCATTTT.

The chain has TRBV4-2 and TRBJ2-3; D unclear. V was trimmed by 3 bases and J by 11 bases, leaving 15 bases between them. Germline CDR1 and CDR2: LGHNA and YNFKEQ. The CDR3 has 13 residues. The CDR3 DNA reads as TGTGCCAGCAGCCAGCGGCCCGAAGGTATGCAGTATTTT. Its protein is CASSQRPEGMQYF.

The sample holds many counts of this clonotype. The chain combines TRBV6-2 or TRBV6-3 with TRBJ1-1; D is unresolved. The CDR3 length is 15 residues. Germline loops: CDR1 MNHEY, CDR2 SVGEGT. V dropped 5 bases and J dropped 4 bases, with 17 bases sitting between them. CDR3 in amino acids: CASSNLGLPSTEAFF. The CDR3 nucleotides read TGTGCCAGCAGTAATTTGGGCCTCCCGAGCACTGAAGCTTTCTTT.

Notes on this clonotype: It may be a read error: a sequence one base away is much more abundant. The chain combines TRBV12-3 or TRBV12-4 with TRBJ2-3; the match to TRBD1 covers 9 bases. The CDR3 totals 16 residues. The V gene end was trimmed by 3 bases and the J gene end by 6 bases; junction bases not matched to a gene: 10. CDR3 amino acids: CASSFISRTGADTQYF. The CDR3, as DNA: TGTGCCAGCAGTTTTATTAGCAGGACAGGGGCTGATACGCAGTATTTT.

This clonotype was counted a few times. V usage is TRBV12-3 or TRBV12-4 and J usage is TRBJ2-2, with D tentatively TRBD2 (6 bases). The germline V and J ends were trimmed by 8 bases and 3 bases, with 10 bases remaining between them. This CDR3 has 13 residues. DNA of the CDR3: TGTGCCAGCTTTAAGCGGGACACCGGGGAGCTGTTTTTT. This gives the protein CASFKRDTGELFF.

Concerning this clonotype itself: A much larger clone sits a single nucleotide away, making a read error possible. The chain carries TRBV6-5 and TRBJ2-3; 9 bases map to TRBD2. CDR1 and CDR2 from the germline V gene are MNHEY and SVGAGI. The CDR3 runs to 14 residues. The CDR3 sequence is CASRRLAVTDAQYF. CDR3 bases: TGTGCCAGCAGGAGACTAGCGGTCACAGATGCGCAGTATTTT.

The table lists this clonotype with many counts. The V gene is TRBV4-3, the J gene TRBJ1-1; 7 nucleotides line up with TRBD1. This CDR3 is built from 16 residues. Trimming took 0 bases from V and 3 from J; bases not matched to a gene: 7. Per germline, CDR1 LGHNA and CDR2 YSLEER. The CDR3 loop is CASSQDYHGTDTEAFF. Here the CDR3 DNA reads TGCGCCAGCAGCCAAGACTACCACGGGACAGACACTGAAGCTTTCTTT.

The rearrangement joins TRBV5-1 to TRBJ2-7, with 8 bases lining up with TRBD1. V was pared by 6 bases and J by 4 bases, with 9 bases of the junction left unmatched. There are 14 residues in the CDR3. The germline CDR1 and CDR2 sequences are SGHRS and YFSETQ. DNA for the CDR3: TGCGCCAGCACCCCCGGGACAGGTTTTTACGAGCAGTACTTC. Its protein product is CASTPGTGFYEQYF. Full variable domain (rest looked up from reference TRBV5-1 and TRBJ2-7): KAGVTQTPRYLIKTRGQQVTLSCSPISGHRSVSWYQQTPGQGLQFLFEYFSETQRNKGNFPGRFSGRQFSNSRSEMNVSTLELGDSALYLCASTPGTGFYEQYFGPGTRLTVT.

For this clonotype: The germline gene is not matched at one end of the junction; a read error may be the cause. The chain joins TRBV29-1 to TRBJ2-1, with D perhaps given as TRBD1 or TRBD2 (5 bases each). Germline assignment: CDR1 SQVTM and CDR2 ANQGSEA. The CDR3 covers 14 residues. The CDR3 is CSVIGERTYDEQFF. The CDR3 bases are TGCAGCGTAATAGGGGAGCGGACCTACGATGAGCAGTTCTTC.

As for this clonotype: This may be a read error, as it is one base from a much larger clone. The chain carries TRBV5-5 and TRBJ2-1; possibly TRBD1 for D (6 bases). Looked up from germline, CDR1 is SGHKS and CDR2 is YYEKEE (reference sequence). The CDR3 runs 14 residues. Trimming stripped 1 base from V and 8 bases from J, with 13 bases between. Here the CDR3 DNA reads TGTGCCAGCAGCTTGACAGGGCTCGGGGATGAGCAGTTCTTC. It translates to CASSLTGLGDEQFF.

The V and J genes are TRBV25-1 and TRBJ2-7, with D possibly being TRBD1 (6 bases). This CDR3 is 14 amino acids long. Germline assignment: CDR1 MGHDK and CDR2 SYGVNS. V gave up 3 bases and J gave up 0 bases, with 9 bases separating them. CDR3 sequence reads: CASSEDSSSYEQYF. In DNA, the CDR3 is TGTGCCAGCAGTGAGGACAGCAGCTCCTACGAGCAGTACTTC.

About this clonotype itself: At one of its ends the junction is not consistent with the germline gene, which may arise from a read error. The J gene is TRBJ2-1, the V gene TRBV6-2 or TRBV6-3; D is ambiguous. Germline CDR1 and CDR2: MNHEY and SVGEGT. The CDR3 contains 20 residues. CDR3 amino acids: CASSQHSTPRSFRSYNEQFF. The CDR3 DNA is TGTGCTAGCAGTCAACACTCTACCCCCAGGAGCTTCCGCTCCTACAATGAGCAGTTCTTC.

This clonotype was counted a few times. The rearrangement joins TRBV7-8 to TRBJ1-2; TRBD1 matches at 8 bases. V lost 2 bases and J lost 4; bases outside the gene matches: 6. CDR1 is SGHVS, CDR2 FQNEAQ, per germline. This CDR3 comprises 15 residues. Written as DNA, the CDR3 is TGTGCCAGCAGCTTAATTCCGCAGGGGGCCTATGGCTACACCTTC. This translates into CASSLIPQGAYGYTF.

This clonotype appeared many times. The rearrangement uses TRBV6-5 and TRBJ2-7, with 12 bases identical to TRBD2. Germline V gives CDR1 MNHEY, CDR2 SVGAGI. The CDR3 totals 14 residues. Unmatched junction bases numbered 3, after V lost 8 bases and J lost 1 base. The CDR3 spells CASGGLAGSYEQYF. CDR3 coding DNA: TGTGCCAGCGGGGGACTAGCGGGTTCCTACGAGCAGTACTTC.

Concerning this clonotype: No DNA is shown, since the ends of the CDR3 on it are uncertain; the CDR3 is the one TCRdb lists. The CDR3 is CASSFGQVGSGANVLAF. This rearrangement joins TRBV12-3 or TRBV12-4 to TRBJ2-6; the table's D call, TRBD1, was not checked against the DNA. The CDR3 extends over 17 residues, inclusive of both ends.

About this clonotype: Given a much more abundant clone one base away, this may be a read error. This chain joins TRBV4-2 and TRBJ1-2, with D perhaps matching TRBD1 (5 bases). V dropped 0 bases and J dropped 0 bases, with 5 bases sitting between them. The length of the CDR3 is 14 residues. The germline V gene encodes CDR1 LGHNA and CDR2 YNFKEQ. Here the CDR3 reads CASSQETANYGYTF. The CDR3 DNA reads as TGTGCCAGCAGCCAAGAGACAGCTAACTATGGCTACACCTTC.

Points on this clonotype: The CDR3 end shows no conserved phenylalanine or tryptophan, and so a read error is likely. This chain's CDR3 is CNSKTGSKDEQYI. For the CDR3, the DNA is TGCAACTCTAAGACAGGGTCGAAGGACGAGCAGTACATC. The chain is built from TRBV29-1 and TRBJ2-7, with 7 nucleotides matching TRBD1. Germline V lookup: CDR1 SQVTM, CDR2 ANQGSEA. This CDR3 comprises 13 residues.